Listed below are T cell receptor beta chains from one sample, sequenced in a study of tumor-infiltrating lymphocytes in primary liver carcinoma. TCRdb called the multiplex PCR reads again in MiXCR, with one record for every CDR3 protein. The sample records about 350,000 distinct CDR3 sequences, less than 65% being singletons. The sequenced material came from peripheral blood. Receptors originate from a man between 35 and 55 years old with primary liver carcinoma and hepatitis B virus infection. Both conserved end residues are part of each CDR3. The D gene is left open where the match is weak. The listing skips clone size in some rows; elsewhere it reads once, few, many or a size class.

v_gene	d_gene	abundance	j_gene	CDR3aa	CDR3nt
TRBV5-4	-	-	TRBJ2-1	CASTRGLAESYNEQFF	TGTGCCAGCACCCGAGGGCTAGCCGAATCCTACAATGAGCAGTTCTTC
TRBV12-3/TRBV12-4	-	few	TRBJ2-7	CASSQSLEQYF	TGTGCCAGCAGTCAGTCTCTGGAGCAGTACTTC
TRBV11-2	-	once	TRBJ1-1	CASSLSLDMGRAFF	TGTGCCAGCAGCTTAAGCCTGGACATGGGGCGGGCTTTCTTT
TRBV5-1	-	few	TRBJ1-6	CASSTTTAVNSPLHF	TGCGCCAGCAGCACAACCACGGCCGTGAATTCACCCCTCCACTTT
TRBV4-1	TRBD2	-	TRBJ2-3	CASIQEPGTSGSTDTQYF	TGCGCCAGCATCCAAGAGCCCGGGACTAGCGGGAGCACAGATACGCAGTATTTT
TRBV30	-	-	TRBJ1-6	CSWRRTSSPLHF	TGTTCCTGGAGAAGGACGAGCTCACCCCTCCACTTT
TRBV11-1	-	-	TRBJ1-2	CACSLRGTAGYTF	TGTGCCTGCAGCTTGAGGGGCACAGCAGGCTACACCTTC
TRBV30	-	few	TRBJ1-5	CAWSRDTSNQPQHF	TGTGCCTGGAGCAGGGATACTAGCAATCAGCCCCAGCATTTT
TRBV6-1	TRBD1	-	TRBJ2-3	CARSEAGDRDTDTQYF	TGTGCCAGAAGTGAAGCAGGGGACAGGGACACAGATACGCAGTATTTT
TRBV30	-	-	TRBJ1-5	CAWSVSGQTRSPQRF	TGTGCCTGGAGTGTTTCAGGGCAGACCCGAAGCCCCCAGCGTTTT
TRBV6-6	TRBD2	-	TRBJ2-3	CASSSRLAGGTGTQYF	TGTGCCAGCAGTTCCAGACTAGCGGGGGGCACAGGTACGCAGTATTTT
TRBV11-2	-	-	TRBJ2-7	CASSLGHASSYQQYF	TGTGCCAGCAGCTTAGGGCACGCTAGCTCCTACCAGCAGTACTTC
TRBV4-3	-	many	TRBJ1-1	CASSRTRNTEAFF	TGCGCCAGCAGCCGCACAAGGAACACTGAAGCTTTCTTT
TRBV11-2	TRBD2	-	TRBJ2-1	CVSSFRLAGRSYNEQFF	TGTGTCAGCAGCTTCCGACTAGCGGGGAGATCCTACAATGAGCAGTTCTTC
TRBV11-2	-	-	TRBJ2-7	CAGSFLSSGYEQYF	TGTGCCGGCAGCTTCCTCTCTAGTGGTTACGAGCAGTACTTC
TRBV29-1	-	-	TRBJ2-7	CSVDTGYVDEHYF	TGCAGCGTCGATACAGGGTATGTCGACGAGCATTACTTC
TRBV30	-	once	TRBJ2-7	CAWTRGTYEQYF	TGTGCCTGGACACGGGGAACTTACGAGCAGTACTTC
TRBV7-9	-	-	TRBJ2-1	CASSSGGGQRQFF	TGTGCCAGCAGCTCCGGAGGGGGTCAAAGGCAGTTCTTC
TRBV11-2	-	once	TRBJ2-7	CASSLVANERGNEQYF	TGTGCCAGCAGCTTAGTGGCTAACGAGAGGGGGAATGAGCAGTACTTC
TRBV5-1	TRBD1	-	TRBJ2-7	CASSPRGIEQYF	TGCGCCAGCAGCCCCAGGGGGATTGAGCAGTACTTC
TRBV10-3	-	-	TRBJ2-1	CAISEMVARSYNEQFF	TGTGCCATCAGTGAGATGGTAGCGAGGTCCTACAATGAGCAGTTCTTC
TRBV5-1	TRBD2	-	TRBJ2-1	CASSEAGAYNEQFF	TGCGCCAGCAGCGAAGCGGGAGCCTACAATGAGCAGTTCTTC
TRBV11-2	-	-	TRBJ1-5	CVSSLRTGNQPQHF	TGTGTCAGCAGCTTAAGGACTGGCAATCAGCCCCAGCATTTT
TRBV10-3	TRBD2	-	TRBJ2-1	CAITASGIGYNEQFF	TGTGCCATAACGGCTAGCGGGATAGGATACAATGAGCAGTTCTTC
TRBV11-2	TRBD1	-	TRBJ1-2	CVNRNARDRNFGYTF	TGTGTCAACAGAAACGCCCGGGACAGGAACTTCGGCTACACCTTC
TRBV11-2	-	-	TRBJ1-6	CASSEGDVMVDSLLHF	TGTGCCAGCAGCGAAGGGGATGTGATGGTCGATTCACTCCTCCACTTT
TRBV10-2	-	few	TRBJ1-2	CASSDTAAYYGYTF	TGCGCCAGCAGTGACACGGCGGCTTACTATGGCTACACCTTC
TRBV11-2	-	-	TRBJ2-1	CTSGLRGGSSYNEQFF	TGTACCAGCGGCTTAAGAGGGGGGTCCTCCTACAATGAGCAGTTCTTC
TRBV24-1	TRBD1	few	TRBJ2-2	CATGRDRGSGELFF	TGTGCCACCGGAAGGGACAGGGGTTCCGGGGAGCTGTTTTTT
TRBV6-6	TRBD1	many	TRBJ2-7	CASSPPTGARSSYEQYF	TGTGCCAGCAGTCCGCCGACAGGGGCCCGGAGCTCCTACGAGCAGTACTTC
TRBV11-2	-	-	TRBJ1-2	CASSLKGNGYTF	TGTGCCAGTAGCTTAAAGGGGAATGGCTACACCTTC
TRBV11-2	TRBD1	many	TRBJ2-7	CASRPTTGGLYEQYF	TGTGCCAGCAGACCTACGACAGGGGGCCTTTACGAGCAGTACTTC
TRBV5-4	-	-	TRBJ2-6	CACSWAGANVLTF	TGTGCCTGCAGCTGGGCTGGGGCCAACGTCCTGACTTTC
TRBV5-8	TRBD2	-	TRBJ2-2	CASSLAGGEPRELFF	TGTGCCAGCAGTTTAGCGGGAGGAGAGCCCAGGGAGCTGTTTTTT
TRBV28	-	-	TRBJ2-5	CASGSEEIQYF	TGTGCCAGCGGATCCGAAGAGATCCAGTACTTC
TRBV7-6	-	-	TRBJ2-3	CASRRRDTRTDTQYF	TGTGCCAGCAGGCGGCGGGACACACGCACAGATACGCAGTATTTT
TRBV12-3/TRBV12-4	-	many	TRBJ1-5	CASRGPGNQPQHF	TGTGCCAGCAGGGGGCCTGGCAATCAGCCCCAGCATTTT
TRBV5-1	TRBD2	-	TRBJ2-1	CTSSYPLAGASGERFF	TGCACCAGCAGCTACCCACTAGCGGGAGCATCCGGAGAGCGGTTCTTC
TRBV11-2	-	-	TRBJ2-3	CASGYTRSYTDTQYF	TGTGCCAGCGGCTACACAAGGTCTTACACTGATACGCAGTATTTT
TRBV7-9	-	-	TRBJ2-3	CASSSGWDPDTQYF	TGTGCCAGCAGCTCGGGGTGGGACCCAGATACGCAGTATTTT
TRBV5-1	TRBD1	-	TRBJ2-7	CASSWDRVIYEQYF	TGCGCCAGCAGCTGGGACAGGGTTATCTACGAGCAGTACTTC
TRBV11-2	-	-	TRBJ2-7	CASSFSTGLTNYEQYF	TGTGCCAGTAGCTTTTCCACAGGGTTAACAAACTACGAGCAGTACTTC
TRBV5-4	-	many	TRBJ2-7	CASSLDPGYREQYF	TGTGCCAGCAGCTTGGATCCGGGATACCGCGAGCAGTACTTC
TRBV4-1	-	-	TRBJ2-2	CASSQEWRAGAGELFF	TGCGCCAGCAGCCAAGAATGGAGGGCTGGGGCCGGGGAGCTGTTTTTT
TRBV11-1	TRBD1	many	TRBJ2-3	CASSQGTADKQYF	TGTGCCAGCAGCCAGGGGACAGCCGACAAACAGTATTTT
TRBV11-1	TRBD1	many	TRBJ2-4	CASSEDRGSFGDVSKNIQYF	TGTGCCAGCAGCGAGGACAGGGGGAGTTTCGGGGACGTTAGCAAAAACATTCAGTACTTC
TRBV10-1	-	-	TRBJ2-1	CTSSTGPYNGQFF	TGCACCAGCTCGACCGGACCCTACAATGGGCAGTTCTTC
TRBV4-2	TRBD1	-	TRBJ2-2	CASSSPTGGFGTRELLF	TGTGCCAGCTCGAGCCCGACAGGGGGATTCGGAACCAGGGAGCTGTTGTTT
TRBV12-3/TRBV12-4	-	-	TRBJ2-7	CASSYGTRREKYF	TGTGCCAGCAGTTATGGGACAAGGAGAGAGAAGTACTTC
TRBV6-2/TRBV6-3	-	-	TRBJ2-2	CVSSSVGTEELFF	TGTGTCAGCAGTTCCGTGGGCACCGAGGAGCTGTTTTTT
TRBV11-1	-	-	TRBJ2-7	CASSLGQTDLEEQYF	TGTGCCAGCAGCTTAGGACAGACAGATCTGGAAGAGCAATACTTC
TRBV11-2	-	-	TRBJ2-7	CANSTRRGARDYEQYF	TGTGCCAACAGCACCAGACGGGGGGCGAGGGACTACGAGCAGTACTTC
TRBV4-3	TRBD2	many	TRBJ2-2	CASSSGGNTGELFF	TGCGCCAGCAGCAGCGGGGGAAACACCGGGGAGCTGTTTTTT